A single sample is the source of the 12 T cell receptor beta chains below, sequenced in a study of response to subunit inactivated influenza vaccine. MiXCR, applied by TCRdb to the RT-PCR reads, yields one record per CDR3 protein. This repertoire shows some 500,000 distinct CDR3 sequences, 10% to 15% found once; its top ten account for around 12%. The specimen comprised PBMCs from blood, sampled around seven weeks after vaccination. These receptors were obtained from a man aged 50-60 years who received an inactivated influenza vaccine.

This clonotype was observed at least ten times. The CDR3 region is CASSLNLVYEQYF. CDR3 bases: TGTGCCAGCAGTTTAAACCTTGTCTACGAGCAGTACTTC. This rearrangement joins TRBV12-3 or TRBV12-4 to TRBJ2-7; D gene uncertain. The CDR3 has 13 residues. The V gene lost 2 bases and the J gene lost 3 bases, with 8 bases spanning the gap.

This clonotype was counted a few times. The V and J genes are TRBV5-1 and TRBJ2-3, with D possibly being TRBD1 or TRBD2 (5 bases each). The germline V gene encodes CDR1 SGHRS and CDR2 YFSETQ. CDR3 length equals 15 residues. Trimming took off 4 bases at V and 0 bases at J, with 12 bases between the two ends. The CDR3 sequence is CASSPRDVSTDTQYF. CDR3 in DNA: TGCGCCAGCAGCCCCAGGGACGTTAGCACAGATACGCAGTATTTT.

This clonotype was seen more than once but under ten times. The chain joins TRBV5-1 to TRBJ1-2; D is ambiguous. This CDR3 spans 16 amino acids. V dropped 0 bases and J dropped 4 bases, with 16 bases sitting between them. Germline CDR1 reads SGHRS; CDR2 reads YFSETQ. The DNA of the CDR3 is TGCGCCAGCAGCTTGGCTCGGCAAAACTCTCTCTATGGCTACACCTTC. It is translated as CASSLARQNSLYGYTF.

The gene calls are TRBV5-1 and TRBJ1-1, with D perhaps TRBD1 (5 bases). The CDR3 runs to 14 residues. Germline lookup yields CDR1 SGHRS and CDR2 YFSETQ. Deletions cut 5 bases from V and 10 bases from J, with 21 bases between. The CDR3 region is CASRLGTPPWGAFF. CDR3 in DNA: TGCGCCAGCAGGCTCGGGACGCCCCCTTGGGGAGCTTTCTTT.

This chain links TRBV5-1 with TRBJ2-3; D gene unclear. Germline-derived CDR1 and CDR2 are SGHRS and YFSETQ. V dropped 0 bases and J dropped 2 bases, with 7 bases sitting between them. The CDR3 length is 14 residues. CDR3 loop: CASSLDQYTDTQYF. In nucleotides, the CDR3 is TGCGCCAGCAGCTTGGACCAGTACACAGATACGCAGTATTTT.

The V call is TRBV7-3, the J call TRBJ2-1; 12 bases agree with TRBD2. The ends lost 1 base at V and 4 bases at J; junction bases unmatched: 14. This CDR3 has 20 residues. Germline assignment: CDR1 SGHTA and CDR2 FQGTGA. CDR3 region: CASSLIRASGRATNYNEQFF. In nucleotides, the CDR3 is TGTGCCAGCAGCTTAATAAGGGCTAGCGGGAGGGCCACAAATTACAATGAGCAGTTCTTC.

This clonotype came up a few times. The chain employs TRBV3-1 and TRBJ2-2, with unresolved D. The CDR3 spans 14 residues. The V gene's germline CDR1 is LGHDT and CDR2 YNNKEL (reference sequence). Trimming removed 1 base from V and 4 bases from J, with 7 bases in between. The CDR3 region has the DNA TGTGCCAGCAGCCAAGGCTTACTCACCGGGGAGCTGTTTTTT. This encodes CASSQGLLTGELFF. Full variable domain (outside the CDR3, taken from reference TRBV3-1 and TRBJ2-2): DTAVSQTPKYLVTQMGNDKSIKCEQNLGHDTMYWYKQDSKKFLKIMFSYNNKELIINETVPNRFSPKSPDKAHLNLHINSLELGDSAVYFCASSQGLLTGELFFGEGSRLTVL.

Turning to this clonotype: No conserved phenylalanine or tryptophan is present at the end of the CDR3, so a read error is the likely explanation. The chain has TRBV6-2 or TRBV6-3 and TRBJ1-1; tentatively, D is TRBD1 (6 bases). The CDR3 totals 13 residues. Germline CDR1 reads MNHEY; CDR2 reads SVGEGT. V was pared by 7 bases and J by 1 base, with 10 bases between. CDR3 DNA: TGTGCCAGCAACCAGGGGAAGAACACTGAAGCTTTCTTG. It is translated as CASNQGKNTEAFL.

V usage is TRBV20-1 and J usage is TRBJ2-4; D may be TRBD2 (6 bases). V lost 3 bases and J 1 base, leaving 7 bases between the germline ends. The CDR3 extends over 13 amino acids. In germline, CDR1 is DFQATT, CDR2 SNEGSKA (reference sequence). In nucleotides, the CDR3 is TGCAGTGCTAGCGCGGGGGCCAAAAACATTCAGTACTTC. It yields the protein CSASAGAKNIQYF.

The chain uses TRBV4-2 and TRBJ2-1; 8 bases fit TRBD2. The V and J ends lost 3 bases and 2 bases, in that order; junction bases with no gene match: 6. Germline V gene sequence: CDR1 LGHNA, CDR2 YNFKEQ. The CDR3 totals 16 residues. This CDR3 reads CASSQGSGGPYNEQFF. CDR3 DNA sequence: TGTGCCAGCAGCCAGGGGAGCGGGGGTCCCTACAATGAGCAGTTCTTC.

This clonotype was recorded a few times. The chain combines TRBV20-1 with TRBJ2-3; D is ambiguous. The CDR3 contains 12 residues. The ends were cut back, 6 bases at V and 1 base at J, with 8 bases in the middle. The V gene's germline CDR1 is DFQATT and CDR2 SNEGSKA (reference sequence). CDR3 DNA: TGCAGTGCCCCCTCGGGCACAGATACGCAGTATTTT. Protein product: CSAPSGTDTQYF.

CDR3 sequence reads: CASSHSIGEQFF. The CDR3 bases are TGTGCCAGCAGCCATTCCATTGGTGAGCAGTTCTTC. This sequence joins TRBV12-3 or TRBV12-4 and TRBJ2-1; D remains ambiguous. The CDR3 runs to 12 residues. V lost 6 bases to trimming and J lost 9 bases, with 12 bases between them.